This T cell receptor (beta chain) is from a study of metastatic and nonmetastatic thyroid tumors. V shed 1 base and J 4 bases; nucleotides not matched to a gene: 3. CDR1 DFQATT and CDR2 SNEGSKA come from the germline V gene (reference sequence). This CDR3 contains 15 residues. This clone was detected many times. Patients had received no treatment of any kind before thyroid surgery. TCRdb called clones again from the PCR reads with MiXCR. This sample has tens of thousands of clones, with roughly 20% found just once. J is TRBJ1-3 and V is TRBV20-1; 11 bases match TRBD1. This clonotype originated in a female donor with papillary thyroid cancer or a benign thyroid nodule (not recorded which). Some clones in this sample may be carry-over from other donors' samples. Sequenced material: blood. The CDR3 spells CSARGTGGTGNTIYF. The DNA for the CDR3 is TGCAGTGCTAGAGGGACAGGGGGCACCGGAAACACCATATATTTT.